This T cell receptor (beta chain) was profiled in a study of blood T cell repertoires in COVID-19. Whole-study context: Specimens from acute and convalescent COVID-19 originated in the United States, Italy and Spain.

It was during active infection that Seattle patients were enrolled and then longitudinally followed. The CDR3 consists of 14 residues. V was pared by 0 bases and J by 1 base, with 6 bases between. Germline V gene lookup returns CDR1 LGHDT and CDR2 YNNKEL (reference sequence). How the authors handled the data: Researchers report that nucleated cell counts were estimated from reference gene primer amplification. This table comes from immunoSEQ multiplex PCR, and its TCRdb copy is limited to in-frame clones, with some not included. V, J and clone size are taken as reported in that table, and D and trimming were inferred from the DNA itself. Among about 410,000 clones, about 89% were seen once, and the ten largest hold roughly 1.6%.

This sequence originates from a middle-aged woman with COVID-19, enrolled during active disease. The chain couples TRBV3-1 (or the pseudogene TRBV3-2) to TRBJ1-1; D call uncertain. The source material was peripheral blood. The CDR3 DNA reads TGTGCCAGCAGCCAAGATCCCAGGAACACTGAAGCTTTCTTT. Protein sequence: CASSQDPRNTEAFF.